This T cell receptor (beta chain) was recorded in a study of blood T cell repertoires in COVID-19. Profiled with immunoSEQ multiplex PCR; TCRdb holds only in-frame clones, not every one. Of approximately 240,000 clones detected, over 80% appear once; the ten largest clones hold around 6.5%. The CDR3 has 14 residues. V was shortened by 2 bases and J by 5 bases, with 12 bases between the two germline ends. Germline V gene sequence: CDR1 MNHEY, CDR2 SVGAGI. The sequence derives from a woman in her sixties or seventies with active or convalescent COVID-19. The chain combines TRBV6-5 with TRBJ1-2, with D possibly TRBD1 on 6 matching bases. The sample taken for sequencing was peripheral blood. The CDR3: CASSYGTPGYGYTF. For the CDR3, the DNA is TGTGCCAGCAGTTACGGGACACCGGGGTATGGCTACACCTTC.